The 2 T cell receptor beta chains listed next were all sequenced from one sample in a study of cytomegalovirus exposure and HLA in healthy donors. The protocol was immunoSEQ multiplex PCR, while the TCRdb copy is restricted to in-frame clones and leaves out a portion. Of 100,000 to 150,000 clones in the sample, nearly 90% were seen once. The specimen sequenced was PBMCs. These receptors were collected from a woman under 30 in good health and CMV-seronegative.

The chain employs TRBV4-1 and TRBJ1-3; no reliable D call. This CDR3 comprises 19 residues. Germline CDR1 reads MGHRA; CDR2 reads YSYEKL. V was pared by 3 bases and J by 4 bases, with 25 bases between. The CDR3 DNA follows: TGCGCCAGCAGCCACCCGGCCCGCCGCAAAATTCCGGGAGGAAACACCATATATTTT. This codes for CASSHPARRKIPGGNTIYF.

This clone has a single count. Different DNA sequences within this sample yield the same CDR3. This chain connects TRBV6-6 to TRBJ2-7; 9 bases fit TRBD2. Germline assignment: CDR1 MNHNY and CDR2 SVGAGI (reference sequence). The ends lost 0 bases at V and 2 bases at J; junction bases unmatched: 5. The CDR3 is 16 residues long. CDR3 amino acids: CASSYSRGGGAYEQYF. The CDR3 DNA is TGTGCCAGCAGTTACTCGCGGGGGGGTGGCGCCTACGAGCAGTACTTC.